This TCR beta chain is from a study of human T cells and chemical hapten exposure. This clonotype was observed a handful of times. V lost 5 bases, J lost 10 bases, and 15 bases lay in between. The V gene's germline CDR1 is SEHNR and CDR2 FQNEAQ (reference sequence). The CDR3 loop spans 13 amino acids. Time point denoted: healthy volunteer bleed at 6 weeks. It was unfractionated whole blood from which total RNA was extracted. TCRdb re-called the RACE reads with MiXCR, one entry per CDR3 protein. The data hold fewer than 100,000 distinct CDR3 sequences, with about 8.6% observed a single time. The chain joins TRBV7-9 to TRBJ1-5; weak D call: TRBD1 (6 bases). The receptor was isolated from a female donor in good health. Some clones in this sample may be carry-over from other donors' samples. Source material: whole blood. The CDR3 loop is CASSKDSFAPQHF. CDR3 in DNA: TGTGCCAGCAGCAAGGACAGCTTTGCACCCCAGCATTTT. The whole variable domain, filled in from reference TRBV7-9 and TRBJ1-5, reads DTGVSQNPRHKITKRGQNVTFRCDPISEHNRLYWYRQTLGQGPEFLTYFQNEAQLEKSRLLSDRFSAERPKGSFSTLEIQRTEQGDSAMYLCASSKDSFAPQHFGDGTRLSIL.